The next 31 T cell receptor beta chains were all read from a single sample in a study of resident and recirculating memory T cells in vitiligo (dated by TCRdb to the late 2010s). Receptors were amplified or captured by the immunoSEQ multiplex PCR assay. As stored in TCRdb, this immuneACCESS dataset retains in-frame rearrangements with V and J assigned. A fraction of the clones does not appear; measured against another copy, unresolved V genes explain less than half of the discrepancy, and the remainder lacks a known reason. This sample is represented by more than 65,000 clones; 90% to 95% of them were singletons. The ten largest clones capture 4.9% of the sample. The sample comprised blood. These receptors all come from a male donor with vitiligo.

This chain joins TRBV6-5 and TRBJ1-6, with a weak D call TRBD1 (6 bases). Germline values: CDR1 MNHEY, CDR2 SVGAGI. V lost 2 bases, J lost 6 bases, and 14 bases lay in between. The CDR3 has 16 residues. The CDR3 nucleotides read TGTGCCAGCAGTTACAGCGGGGGCGTAGGTAATTCACCCCTCCACTTT. As protein: CASSYSGGVGNSPLHF.

The chain employs TRBV4-3 and TRBJ1-2; TRBD1 is a possible D gene (6 bases). Trimming removed 3 bases from V and 7 bases from J, with 18 bases in between. Per the germline V gene, CDR1 is LGHNA and CDR2 is YSLEER. The CDR3 runs 15 residues. CDR3 nucleotides: TGCGCCAGCAGCCAGAGGGACCGGGACATCTCTGGCTACACCTTC. This gives the protein CASSQRDRDISGYTF.

As for this clone: In the same sample, other DNA sequences code for this CDR3. The rearrangement links TRBV6-5 to TRBJ1-3, with D maybe TRBD1 (6 bases). This CDR3 spans 16 amino acids. Between the trimmed V and J ends, which lost 0 bases and 4 bases, there was a span of 13 bases. Germline V gene lookup returns CDR1 MNHEY and CDR2 SVGAGI. CDR3 in amino acids: CASSYSESGAGNTIYF. CDR3 nucleotides: TGTGCCAGCAGTTACTCCGAGTCAGGGGCCGGAAACACCATATATTTT.

The CDR3 protein is CASSSDRGRLTDTQYF. In DNA form, the CDR3 reads TGTGCCAGCAGCTCAGACAGGGGGCGCCTCACAGATACGCAGTATTTT. This chain connects TRBV7-2 to TRBJ2-3; 10 bases align to TRBD1. The V segment lost 4 bases and the J segment 2 bases; nucleotides outside the gene matches: 6. The germline CDR1 and CDR2 sequences are SGHTA and FQGNSA. The CDR3 sequence is 16 residues long.

The chain carries TRBV5-4 and TRBJ2-7, with a weak D call TRBD1 (6 bases). Trimming removed 5 bases from V and 3 bases from J, with 9 bases in between. The germline CDR1 and CDR2 sequences are SGHNT and YYREEE (reference sequence). CDR3 length: 12 amino acids. The CDR3 loop is CASRLDSYEQYF. As DNA, the CDR3 is TGTGCCAGCAGGCTGGACAGCTACGAGCAGTACTTC. Filled out from reference TRBV5-4 and TRBJ2-7, the complete variable domain reads ETGVTQSPTHLIKTRGQQVTLRCSSQSGHNTVSWYQQALGQGPQFIFQYYREEENGRGNFPPRFSGLQFPNYSSELNVNALELDDSALYLCASRLDSYEQYFGPGTRLTVT.

In nucleotides, the CDR3 is TGTGCCAGCAGTTTCGGTTTCCAGCGGTGGGCCAAAAACATTCAGTACTTC. It is translated as CASSFGFQRWAKNIQYF. V usage is TRBV28 and J usage is TRBJ2-4; tentative D call: TRBD2 (5 bases). With 3 bases removed from V and 1 base from J, the gap between germline ends came to 16 bases. The CDR3 runs to 17 residues. Germline V gives CDR1 MDHEN, CDR2 SYDVKM.

The CDR3 loop reads CASSSPNIQMNTEAFF. The CDR3 DNA reads TGTGCCAGCAGTTCCCCAAACATCCAAATGAACACTGAAGCTTTCTTT. This sequence joins TRBV28 and TRBJ1-1, with no clear D. Trimming cost V 4 bases and J 0 bases, with 15 bases left between them. Germline CDR1 MDHEN, CDR2 SYDVKM. The CDR3 consists of 16 residues.

The rearrangement links TRBV2 to TRBJ1-1; 11 bases line up with TRBD1. Trimming removed 7 bases from V and 5 bases from J; junction bases left unmatched: 9. Germline values: CDR1 SNHLY, CDR2 FYNNEI. This CDR3 contains 15 residues. This CDR3 reads CASNGQGAGGTEAFF. The DNA of the CDR3 is TGTGCCAGCAACGGACAGGGGGCCGGAGGGACTGAAGCTTTCTTT.

This chain joins TRBV5-4 and TRBJ2-1; 8 bases match TRBD2. Trimming at V came to 6 bases and at J to 2 bases, leaving 7 bases not matched to a gene. This CDR3 region has 15 residues. The germline gives CDR1 SGHNT, CDR2 YYREEE (reference sequence). CDR3 nucleotides: TGTGCCAGCATCGACCGGGGGGGGGCCTACAATGAGCAGTTCTTC. This encodes CASIDRGGAYNEQFF. Drawing the rest from reference TRBV5-4 and TRBJ2-1, the complete variable domain is ETGVTQSPTHLIKTRGQQVTLRCSSQSGHNTVSWYQQALGQGPQFIFQYYREEENGRGNFPPRFSGLQFPNYSSELNVNALELDDSALYLCASIDRGGAYNEQFFGPGTRLTVL.

The chain uses TRBV7-8 and TRBJ2-4, with 8 nucleotides matching TRBD2. The CDR3 runs to 16 residues. With 2 bases clipped from V and 0 bases from J, the junction kept 3 bases outside the gene matches. Looked up from germline, CDR1 is SGHVS and CDR2 is FQNEAQ. In DNA, the CDR3 is TGTGCCAGCAGCTTATCGGGGGGGCTAGCCAAAAACATTCAGTACTTC. Translating it yields CASSLSGGLAKNIQYF.

CDR3 loop: CASTAPGQGSYEQYF. CDR3 nucleotides: TGTGCCAGCACCGCTCCGGGACAGGGCAGCTACGAGCAGTACTTC. This chain joins TRBV6-5 and TRBJ2-7, with 9 positions matching TRBD1. The CDR3 consists of 15 residues. The germline CDR1 and CDR2 sequences are MNHEY and SVGAGI. The V segment lost 7 bases and the J segment 3 bases; nucleotides outside the gene matches: 10.

In its sample, this clone was seen once. Different DNA sequences within this sample yield the same CDR3. The chain has TRBV18 and TRBJ1-2, with a weak D call TRBD1 (5 bases). Germline V gene sequence: CDR1 KGHSH, CDR2 LQKENI. Between the trimmed V and J ends, which lost 6 bases and 1 base, there was a span of 9 bases. CDR3 length: 13 amino acids. The CDR3 is CASSPDSNYGYTF. The DNA of the CDR3 is TGTGCCAGCTCTCCAGACAGTAACTATGGCTACACCTTC.

The rearrangement uses TRBV2 and TRBJ2-7, with D possibly matching TRBD1 (6 bases). V was clipped by 4 bases and J by 0 bases, with 13 bases between them. From germline, CDR1 is SNHLY and CDR2 FYNNEI. CDR3 length: 15 amino acids. The DNA of the CDR3 is TGTGCCAGCAGTGGTGGTAGGGGGAGCTCCTACGAGCAGTACTTC. Translating it yields CASSGGRGSSYEQYF.

About this clone itself: The sample has other DNA sequences that encode this CDR3 too. The CDR3 DNA is TGTGCCAGCAGCTTAACTACGGGGAACACTGAAGCTTTCTTT. This sequence encodes CASSLTTGNTEAFF. This chain joins TRBV7-3 and TRBJ1-1; D is ambiguous. V lost 0 bases to trimming and J lost 1 base, with 6 bases between them. Germline assignment: CDR1 SGHTA and CDR2 FQGTGA. The CDR3 is made up of 14 amino acids.

The chain recombines TRBV2 with TRBJ1-1, with D possibly being TRBD1 (5 bases). The germline CDR1 and CDR2 sequences are SNHLY and FYNNEI. This CDR3 is 14 amino acids long. Between the trimmed V and J ends, which lost 7 bases and 0 bases, there was a span of 12 bases. DNA for the CDR3: TGTGCCAGCAATGGGGCTTTCTTGAACACTGAAGCTTTCTTT. The encoded protein is CASNGAFLNTEAFF.

J is TRBJ2-1 and V is TRBV5-4; D possibly corresponds to TRBD1 (5 bases). Per the germline V gene, CDR1 is SGHNT and CDR2 is YYREEE (reference sequence). The CDR3 runs to 14 residues. V was cut by 5 bases and J by 8 bases, with 17 bases left in between. The CDR3 nucleotides read TGTGCCAGCAGGCCGTGGTCACAGGCCCATGAGCAGTTCTTC. Its protein product is CASRPWSQAHEQFF. Using reference TRBV5-4 and TRBJ2-1 for the parts outside the CDR3, the full variable domain is ETGVTQSPTHLIKTRGQQVTLRCSSQSGHNTVSWYQQALGQGPQFIFQYYREEENGRGNFPPRFSGLQFPNYSSELNVNALELDDSALYLCASRPWSQAHEQFFGPGTRLTVL.

The genes are TRBV7-2 and TRBJ2-2; 8 positions agree with TRBD2. Germline V gene lookup returns CDR1 SGHTA and CDR2 FQGNSA. The junction had 5 bases not matched to a gene; V was cut back by 5 bases and J by 6 bases. This CDR3 spans 14 amino acids. The CDR3 loop is CASSPGGAPGELFF. The CDR3 DNA sequence: TGTGCCAGCAGCCCCGGGGGGGCCCCCGGGGAGCTGTTTTTT.

The V call is TRBV11-3, the J call TRBJ2-2; TRBD2 matches 10 bases. Trimming took 3 bases from V and 3 from J; bases not matched to a gene: 10. The CDR3 covers 18 residues. Germline CDR1 is SGHNT and CDR2 is YENEEA. CDR3 in amino acids: CASSLSKRGGAHTGELFF. The CDR3 DNA reads as TGTGCCAGCAGCTTGAGTAAGCGGGGGGGCGCACACACCGGGGAGCTGTTTTTT.

This clone was seen just once. The CDR3 sequence is CASAGESYNEQFF. The CDR3 nucleotides read TGTGCCAGCGCGGGGGAGTCCTACAATGAGCAGTTCTTC. The chain links TRBV2 to TRBJ2-1, with TRBD2 identical over 7 bases. The V gene's germline CDR1 is SNHLY and CDR2 FYNNEI. This CDR3 is 13 amino acids long. The V gene end was trimmed by 8 bases and the J gene end by 1 base; junction bases not matched to a gene: 2.

The chain recombines TRBV6-6 with TRBJ2-7, with 9 positions matching TRBD2. This CDR3 region has 14 residues. V gave up 6 bases and J gave up 6 bases; unmatched junction bases: 9. Germline CDR1 MNHNY, CDR2 SVGAGI (reference sequence). CDR3 protein: CASSGGLAGLEQYF. The DNA for the CDR3 is TGTGCCAGCAGCGGGGGACTAGCAGGGCTCGAGCAGTACTTC.

This rearrangement joins TRBV6-1 to TRBJ1-1, with 7 positions matching TRBD1. Germline lookup yields CDR1 MNHNS and CDR2 SASEGT. The CDR3 sequence is 15 residues long. V shed 2 bases and J 4 bases; nucleotides not matched to a gene: 7. The DNA for the CDR3 is TGTGCCAGCAGTGAACAGGCAGGGGGAGTCACTGAAGCTTTCTTT. Protein: CASSEQAGGVTEAFF.

J is TRBJ2-5 and V is TRBV29-1, with 8 nucleotides matching TRBD2. In germline, CDR1 is SQVTM, CDR2 ANQGSEA. V was pared by 3 bases and J by 4 bases, with 7 bases of the junction left unmatched. The CDR3 has 14 amino acids. The CDR3 sequence: CSVEREAIGETQYF. The CDR3 DNA sequence: TGCAGCGTTGAGCGGGAGGCGATTGGAGAGACCCAGTACTTC.

V gene TRBV4-1 combines with J gene TRBJ2-7; 13 nucleotides match TRBD2. Germline V gene lookup returns CDR1 MGHRA and CDR2 YSYEKL. Trimming cost V 3 bases and J 2 bases; bases outside gene matches: 4. This CDR3 contains 16 residues. Here the CDR3 reads CASSQGTSGATYEQYF. The CDR3 coding sequence is TGCGCCAGCAGCCAGGGGACTAGCGGGGCGACCTACGAGCAGTACTTC.

The V and J genes are TRBV14 and TRBJ2-3; 8 bases are a match to TRBD2. This CDR3 has 18 amino acids. Germline loops: CDR1 SGHDN, CDR2 FVKESK. Unmatched junction bases numbered 18, after V lost 6 bases and J lost 4 bases. CDR3 DNA: TGTGCCAGCAGTCTGAACATGCCGGGACTAGATGGGGCAGATACGCAGTATTTT. Its protein is CASSLNMPGLDGADTQYF.

The chain combines TRBV6-5 with TRBJ2-1, with TRBD1 matching 7 bases. The length of the CDR3 is 13 residues. Per the germline V gene, CDR1 is MNHEY and CDR2 is SVGAGI. V gave up 2 bases and J gave up 9 bases; unmatched junction bases: 4. The CDR3 is CASSYRDRVEQFF. CDR3 nucleotides: TGTGCCAGCAGTTACCGAGACAGGGTTGAGCAGTTCTTC.

V and J are TRBV5-4 and TRBJ2-3, with TRBD2 identical over 15 bases. The germline V gene encodes CDR1 SGHNT and CDR2 YYREEE (reference sequence). Losses at the gene ends were 5 bases for V and 1 base for J; bases not matched to a gene: 8. This CDR3 region has 18 residues. In DNA, the CDR3 is TGTGCCAGCAGAGCCGGACTAGCGGGGGGGCCCGGCACAGATACGCAGTATTTT. Translation gives CASRAGLAGGPGTDTQYF.

The chain is built from TRBV7-8 and TRBJ2-5, with 11 bases aligning to TRBD2. Unmatched junction bases numbered 1, after V lost 2 bases and J lost 5 bases. The CDR3 runs 14 residues. Germline lookup yields CDR1 SGHVS and CDR2 FQNEAQ. The CDR3 nucleotides are TGTGCCAGCAGCTTACTAGCGGGGGGTGAGACCCAGTACTTC. This gives the protein CASSLLAGGETQYF.

The chain uses TRBV4-2 and TRBJ2-5; the match to TRBD2 covers 11 bases. V gave up 0 bases and J gave up 0 bases; unmatched junction bases: 6. The CDR3 is 18 amino acids. Germline CDR1 LGHNA, CDR2 YNFKEQ. CDR3 nucleotides: TGTGCCAGCAGCCAAGAGGGTCTAGCGGGGGGCTACCAAGAGACCCAGTACTTC. This encodes CASSQEGLAGGYQETQYF.

The chain carries TRBV7-8 and TRBJ1-1, with 7 nucleotides matching TRBD1. Trimming took 5 bases from V and 0 from J; bases not matched to a gene: 9. Looked up from germline, CDR1 is SGHVS and CDR2 is FQNEAQ. CDR3 size: 16 residues. This CDR3 reads CASSHGGQYMNTEAFF. Here the CDR3 DNA reads TGTGCCAGCAGCCATGGGGGACAGTACATGAACACTGAAGCTTTCTTT.

The chain recombines TRBV5-8 with TRBJ2-7, with unresolved D. V was pared by 2 bases and J by 2 bases, with 11 bases between. The CDR3 consists of 14 residues. Germline CDR1 reads SGHTS; CDR2 reads YDEGEE. CDR3 sequence: CASSFRTIPYEQYF. The CDR3 nucleotides read TGTGCCAGCAGCTTTAGAACCATTCCCTACGAGCAGTACTTC. Looking up the rest from reference TRBV5-8 and TRBJ2-7 gives the full variable domain: EAGVTQSPTHLIKTRGQQATLRCSPISGHTSVYWYQQALGLGLQFLLWYDEGEERNRGNFPPRFSGRQFPNYSSELNVNALELEDSALYLCASSFRTIPYEQYFGPGTRLTVT.

This chain uses TRBV5-6 with TRBJ1-2; tentative D call: TRBD1 (6 bases). Between the trimmed V and J ends, which lost 5 bases and 3 bases, there was a span of 23 bases. From germline, CDR1 is SGHDT and CDR2 YYEEEE. This CDR3 is 17 amino acids long. The CDR3 bases are TGTGCCAGCAGTCCCCAAGGGGCCGGGGGGCTTTACTATGGCTACACCTTC. It specifies CASSPQGAGGLYYGYTF.